These T cell receptor beta chains were read from a single sample in a study of shared clonotypes between healthy human individuals. Sequencing was performed with immunoSEQ multiplex PCR; in TCRdb, only in-frame clones are kept and a portion is missing. The sample lists hundreds of thousands of clones; just under 97% were seen once. The specimen sequenced was naive CD8+ T cells sorted from blood. The source is a woman between 25 and 40 years old in good health. The CDR3 runs from the conserved cysteine through the conserved F or W. A D gene is named only where the DNA matches it firmly.

j_call: TRBJ2-1; d_call: .; v_call: TRBV5-1; cdr3_length: 13; cdr3_aa: CASSFGGTDEQFF
j_call: TRBJ2-7; d_call: .; v_call: TRBV4-1; cdr3_length: 15; cdr3_aa: CASSQAGTQAYEQYF
j_call: TRBJ2-3; d_call: .; v_call: TRBV27; cdr3_length: 12; cdr3_aa: CASSDFGDTQYF
j_call: .; d_call: .; v_call: TRBV28; cdr3_length: 14; cdr3_aa: CASSLQGGTYEQYF
j_call: TRBJ2-7; d_call: .; v_call: TRBV12-2; cdr3_length: 14; cdr3_aa: CASRLPDSYYEQYF
j_call: TRBJ2-1; d_call: TRBD2; v_call: TRBV27; cdr3_length: 16; cdr3_aa: CASTWTSGSSYNEQFF
j_call: TRBJ2-7; d_call: .; v_call: TRBV6-5; cdr3_length: 16; cdr3_aa: CASSYSAGPTTYEQYF
j_call: TRBJ1-2; d_call: .; v_call: TRBV28; cdr3_length: 16; cdr3_aa: CASSLGRGVSSRGYTF
j_call: TRBJ1-6; d_call: TRBD1; v_call: TRBV2; cdr3_length: 15; cdr3_aa: CASRETGGSDSPLHF
j_call: TRBJ2-7; d_call: .; v_call: TRBV5-4; cdr3_length: 14; cdr3_aa: CASSARDLPYEQYF
j_call: TRBJ2-7; d_call: TRBD1; v_call: TRBV10-2; cdr3_length: 14; cdr3_aa: CASRNWTGYNEQYF
j_call: TRBJ1-1; d_call: TRBD1; v_call: TRBV7-3; cdr3_length: 14; cdr3_aa: CASSLGTANTEAFF
j_call: TRBJ2-1; d_call: TRBD2; v_call: TRBV30; cdr3_length: 15; cdr3_aa: CAWTGLAGAYNEQFF
j_call: TRBJ2-7; d_call: .; v_call: TRBV4-1; cdr3_length: 15; cdr3_aa: CASSQVESSVYEQYF
j_call: TRBJ2-5; d_call: .; v_call: TRBV19; cdr3_length: 13; cdr3_aa: CASRKNDQETQYF
j_call: .; d_call: TRBD1; v_call: TRBV28; cdr3_length: 18; cdr3_aa: CASSLGTGLGPSSYEQYF
j_call: TRBJ2-2; d_call: .; v_call: TRBV6-5; cdr3_length: 15; cdr3_aa: CASSLIGTNTGELFF
j_call: TRBJ1-5; d_call: .; v_call: TRBV19; cdr3_length: 13; cdr3_aa: CASSIQGREPQHF
j_call: TRBJ2-3; d_call: .; v_call: TRBV2; cdr3_length: 17; cdr3_aa: CASSAQPPGVGTDTQYF
j_call: TRBJ2-7; d_call: .; v_call: TRBV27; cdr3_length: 13; cdr3_aa: CASSFFTTYEQYF
j_call: TRBJ1-2; d_call: .; v_call: TRBV6-5; cdr3_length: 12; cdr3_aa: CASSSGSSFRIF
j_call: TRBJ1-5; d_call: .; v_call: TRBV28; cdr3_length: 13; cdr3_aa: CASSLQGLEPQHF
j_call: TRBJ1-4; d_call: .; v_call: TRBV6-1; cdr3_length: 16; cdr3_aa: CASSEVRAMSNEKLFF
j_call: TRBJ2-7; d_call: .; v_call: TRBV7-9; cdr3_length: 14; cdr3_aa: CASSPEGSSYEQYF
j_call: TRBJ2-7; d_call: TRBD2; v_call: TRBV29-1; cdr3_length: 14; cdr3_aa: CSVASTSGSDEQYF
j_call: TRBJ1-1; d_call: .; v_call: TRBV5-6; cdr3_length: 15; cdr3_aa: CASRPPGVRGTEAFF
j_call: TRBJ2-7; d_call: TRBD2; v_call: TRBV29-1; cdr3_length: 13; cdr3_aa: CSVTSGISYEQYF
j_call: TRBJ1-5; d_call: .; v_call: TRBV9; cdr3_length: 14; cdr3_aa: CASSVGHLNQPQHF
j_call: TRBJ2-1; d_call: .; v_call: TRBV6-1; cdr3_length: 16; cdr3_aa: CASSERGTSSYNEQFF
j_call: TRBJ2-3; d_call: TRBD2; v_call: TRBV5-4; cdr3_length: 17; cdr3_aa: CASSLLLAGGPSDTQYF
j_call: TRBJ1-5; d_call: TRBD1; v_call: TRBV4-2; cdr3_length: 18; cdr3_aa: CASSQVPGTGGVSQPQHF
j_call: TRBJ2-7; d_call: .; v_call: TRBV11-2; cdr3_length: 16; cdr3_aa: CASSLGIGGLVDEQYF
j_call: TRBJ2-2; d_call: .; v_call: TRBV10-1; cdr3_length: 12; cdr3_aa: CASIRDTGELFF
j_call: TRBJ1-2; d_call: .; v_call: TRBV19; cdr3_length: 14; cdr3_aa: CASSMGRRAYGYTF
j_call: TRBJ2-7; d_call: .; v_call: TRBV25-1; cdr3_length: 10; cdr3_aa: CASRHYEQYF
j_call: TRBJ2-7; d_call: .; v_call: TRBV28; cdr3_length: 13; cdr3_aa: CASSLGTRIGQYF
j_call: TRBJ2-1; d_call: TRBD2; v_call: TRBV2; cdr3_length: 16; cdr3_aa: CASSVGLAGGPIEQFF
j_call: TRBJ2-1; d_call: .; v_call: TRBV7-8; cdr3_length: 15; cdr3_aa: CASSLYRDSYNEQFF
j_call: TRBJ2-2; d_call: .; v_call: TRBV2; cdr3_length: 14; cdr3_aa: CASSSRGGAGELFF
j_call: TRBJ1-4; d_call: .; v_call: TRBV27; cdr3_length: 15; cdr3_aa: CASSAGPGTNEKLFF
j_call: TRBJ2-1; d_call: .; v_call: TRBV27; cdr3_length: 15; cdr3_aa: CASSLGQLSYNEQFF
j_call: TRBJ2-1; d_call: TRBD2; v_call: TRBV7-7; cdr3_length: 14; cdr3_aa: CASRWASGYNEQFF
j_call: TRBJ2-3; d_call: .; v_call: TRBV4-1; cdr3_length: 15; cdr3_aa: CASSQATSRADTQYF
j_call: TRBJ2-5; d_call: .; v_call: TRBV5-8; cdr3_length: 12; cdr3_aa: CASSYRSETQYF
j_call: TRBJ2-5; d_call: TRBD2; v_call: TRBV5-4; cdr3_length: 14; cdr3_aa: CASSRDLGGETQYF
j_call: TRBJ1-1; d_call: .; v_call: TRBV5-1; cdr3_length: 12; cdr3_aa: CASRRRDTEAFF
j_call: TRBJ2-5; d_call: TRBD2; v_call: TRBV27; cdr3_length: 16; cdr3_aa: CASSAGLAGGQETQYF
j_call: TRBJ1-5; d_call: TRBD1; v_call: TRBV19; cdr3_length: 15; cdr3_aa: CASSTWTGYNQPQHF
j_call: TRBJ2-7; d_call: TRBD2; v_call: TRBV27; cdr3_length: 16; cdr3_aa: CASSLNWLAGVSEQYF
j_call: TRBJ2-2; d_call: .; v_call: TRBV5-1; cdr3_length: 15; cdr3_aa: CASSFGQENTGELFF
j_call: TRBJ2-3; d_call: TRBD1; v_call: TRBV19; cdr3_length: 18; cdr3_aa: CASSLGQGELFNTDTQYF
j_call: TRBJ2-2; d_call: TRBD1; v_call: TRBV6-1; cdr3_length: 17; cdr3_aa: CASSVIRDRDRTGELFF
j_call: TRBJ1-4; d_call: TRBD1; v_call: TRBV28; cdr3_length: 15; cdr3_aa: CASSQGQGSNEKLFF
j_call: TRBJ1-5; d_call: .; v_call: TRBV27; cdr3_length: 13; cdr3_aa: CASRRYSNQPQHF
j_call: TRBJ2-2; d_call: .; v_call: TRBV6-6; cdr3_length: 14; cdr3_aa: CASSVGFNTGELFF
j_call: TRBJ2-1; d_call: .; v_call: TRBV4-1; cdr3_length: 13; cdr3_aa: CASSQDQGSEQFF
j_call: TRBJ2-2; d_call: TRBD2; v_call: TRBV7-7; cdr3_length: 19; cdr3_aa: CASSPTGTSGGGIGGELFF
j_call: TRBJ2-1; d_call: TRBD2; v_call: TRBV9; cdr3_length: 15; cdr3_aa: CASSEGGLAGGEQFF
j_call: TRBJ1-4; d_call: TRBD1; v_call: TRBV27; cdr3_length: 15; cdr3_aa: CASSPDRALGEKLFF